This TCR beta chain appears in the sequencing data of a study of T-cell reconstitution after alpha-beta-depleted transplantation in children. Preparation of the TCRbeta library was carried out with unique molecular identifiers. TCRdb itself ran the PCR reads through MiXCR, one entry per CDR3 protein. The sample lists 490,000 or so distinct CDR3 sequences, approximately 12% occurring once. Trimming pared 2 bases from V and 9 bases from J, leaving 11 bases between. Germline CDR1 is SGHVS and CDR2 is FQNEAQ. CDR3 length equals 13 residues. This clonotype has more than one count but fewer than ten. The genes are TRBV7-8 and TRBJ2-1; no clear D. This specimen was PBMCs from the stem cell graft donor, taken from the stem cell graft. The receptor's source is a human donor who donated a stem cell graft to a child with combined immunodeficiency. The CDR3 reads CASSLPPVGEQFF. The CDR3 region has the DNA TGTGCCAGCAGCTTACCCCCGGTGGGTGAGCAGTTCTTC.